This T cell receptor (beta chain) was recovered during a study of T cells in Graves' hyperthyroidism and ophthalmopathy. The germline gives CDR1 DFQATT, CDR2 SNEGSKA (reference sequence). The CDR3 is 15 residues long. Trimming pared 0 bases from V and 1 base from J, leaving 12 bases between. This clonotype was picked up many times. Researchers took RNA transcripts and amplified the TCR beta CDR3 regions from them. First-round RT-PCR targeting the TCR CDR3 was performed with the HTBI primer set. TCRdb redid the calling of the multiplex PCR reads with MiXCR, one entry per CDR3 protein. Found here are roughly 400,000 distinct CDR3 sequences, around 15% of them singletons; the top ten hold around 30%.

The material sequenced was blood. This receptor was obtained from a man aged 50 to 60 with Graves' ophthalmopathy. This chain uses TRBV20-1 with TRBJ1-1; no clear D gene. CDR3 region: CSARDSSLGNTEAFF. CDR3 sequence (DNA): TGCAGTGCTAGAGATAGTTCACTGGGGAACACTGAAGCTTTCTTT.